This T cell receptor (beta chain) was found in a study of T cells in Graves' hyperthyroidism and ophthalmopathy. V lost 5 bases, J lost 2 bases, and 13 bases lay in between. CDR3 length: 16 amino acids. Germline V gives CDR1 MDHEN, CDR2 SYDVKM. This clonotype was recorded only once. Newly diagnosed hyperthyroidism patients aged 18 to 65 years had disease lasting under 2 months. This sample holds PBMCs from roughly 10 ml fresh peripheral blood. It was RNA transcripts that yielded the amplified TCR beta CDR3 regions. The primer set for the first-round RT-PCR of the TCR CDR3 was HTBI. A single record per CDR3 protein comes from TCRdb applying MiXCR to the multiplex PCR reads. This sample carries approximately 720,000 distinct CDR3 sequences, about 19% of them seen once, and the ten largest clones take over 15%.

This TCR was recovered from a woman aged 50 to 60 with Graves' hyperthyroidism that later progressed to Graves' ophthalmopathy. The sample comprised blood. V gene TRBV28 combines with J gene TRBJ1-6; tentatively, D is TRBD1 (5 bases). The CDR3 reads CASSVPGNPYNSPLHF. The CDR3 coding sequence is TGTGCCAGCAGTGTCCCAGGGAACCCCTATAATTCACCCCTCCACTTT.